This TCR beta chain comes out of a study of blood T cells in healthy people across ages (dated by TCRdb to 2013 to 2016). In terms of the full investigation: In model experiments, template switching captured roughly one uniquely barcoded TCR beta cDNA molecule for every two T cells. The study measured age-related changes in TCR beta repertoire diversity using deep sequencing normalized with unique cDNA molecular identifiers. Donors were grouped into four age groups: young (average roughly 17 years), middle-aged (39), aged (around 60) and long-lived (around 80). Donors of different ages were randomly distributed across sequencing lanes to avoid experimental bias. Using the same blood draw, the study looked at two additional independent replicas of 1 million unique cDNA reads for two donors, one aged 18 to 30 and the other aged 80 or older. Study-wide findings and limitations: Estimates of total diversity based on one million sequenced T cells were regarded as lower bounds and as underestimates. Compared with the aged group, the long-lived group had more naive CD4+ T cells, fewer expanded clones and increased TCR diversity, a pattern suggesting age selection. There was a strong correlation between observed TCR beta diversity and the percentage of naive T cells measured by flow cytometry. Because donor CMV infection status was unknown, age-related changes in expanded clonotypes were potentially confounded. As age increased, observed TCR beta diversity per million T cells dropped in a roughly linear way, and a significant reduction was already evident by age roughly 40. Bulk unsorted PBMC profiling prevented conclusive comparison of naive and antigen-experienced compartments.

The CDR3 spans 15 residues, from the cysteine through the phenylalanine. Of the read, only the CDR3 DNA is kept; its 45 bases are in frame from base 1. At the junction V is shortened by 4 bases and J by 10 bases; bases outside the gene matches: 9. CDR1 and CDR2 (DFQATT, SNEGSKA) derive from the germline V gene (reference sequence). The table lists this clonotype with a few counts. Its target antigen remains unknown. No base quality information exists; no much larger clone differs at one position. The roughly 39 donors, aged about 6 to 95 years, were systemically healthy Caucasian individuals from Russia. Each donor gave around 9.9 milliliters of peripheral blood, collected into EDTA-treated Vacutainer tubes. Ficoll-Paque density-gradient centrifugation was used to isolate PBMCs, with at least 7 million obtained per sample. Trizol reagent was used to extract total RNA from the PBMCs, yielding at least 6 micrograms per sample. The percentages of naive CD45RAhigh/CD27high T cells were determined by flow cytometry on a PBMC aliquot from every donor.

The library was prepared using 5' RACE. TCRdb names Illumina HiSeq 2500 as the instrument used. A second PCR of about 7 to 12 cycles was performed with a sample-barcoded 5' primer and a J-beta primer mix. A template-switch 5' adaptor carrying 12 random nucleotides introduced a unique molecular identifier onto each TCR beta cDNA molecule. Each sample yielded at least 2.5 million CDR3-containing paired-end reads. First-strand cDNA was synthesized from all RNA with the Mint cDNA synthesis kit, primed by a TRBC-specific oligonucleotide. All cDNA was treated with uracil-DNA glycosylase and then went through a first 18-cycle PCR with the universal primers M1SS and BC2_uni_R. The authors' analysis ran thus. Normalization of each sample was performed by random selection of 1 million high-quality reads, each carrying a distinct molecular identifier. Instead of being binned into consensus sequences, reads with shared molecular identifiers were discarded. CDR3 identification, clonotype clustering and error correction used MiTCR with a Q25 quality threshold and the strictest error-elimination algorithm. A nonparametric unseen species model with Euler transformation was used to estimate lower-bound total TCR beta diversity. TCRdb reanalyzed the raw reads on its own, using fastp at Q25 for trimming and MiXCR for clone calling, and kept in-frame beta chains. Every CDR3 protein is listed once, alongside the most common genes and DNA of its rows. V and J calls and clone size were set by TCRdb, not the authors. The sample table records roughly 2 million distinct CDR3 sequences; about 49% of these occur just once. The ten largest clones add up to approximately 2% of the sample.

The TCR comes from a woman between 35 and 50 years old in good health. Material for sequencing was blood. Rearrangement joined TRBV20-1 to TRBJ2-1, and 14 junction bases match TRBD2. The CDR3 amino acid sequence is: CSATRTSGGMREQFF. The nucleotides are TGCAGTGCTACCCGGACTAGCGGGGGGATGAGGGAGCAGTTCTTC.